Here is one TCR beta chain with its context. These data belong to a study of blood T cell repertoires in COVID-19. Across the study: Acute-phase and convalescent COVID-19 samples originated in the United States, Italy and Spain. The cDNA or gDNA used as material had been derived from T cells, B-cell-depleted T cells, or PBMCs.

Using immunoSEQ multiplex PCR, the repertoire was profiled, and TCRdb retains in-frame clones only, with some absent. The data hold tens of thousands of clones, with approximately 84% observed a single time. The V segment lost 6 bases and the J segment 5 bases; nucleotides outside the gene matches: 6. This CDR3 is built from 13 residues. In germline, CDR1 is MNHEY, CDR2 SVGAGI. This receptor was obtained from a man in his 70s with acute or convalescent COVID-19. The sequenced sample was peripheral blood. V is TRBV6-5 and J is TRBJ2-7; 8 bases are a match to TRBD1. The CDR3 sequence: CASSGTGRNEQYF. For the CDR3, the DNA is TGTGCCAGCAGCGGGACAGGACGGAACGAGCAGTACTTC.